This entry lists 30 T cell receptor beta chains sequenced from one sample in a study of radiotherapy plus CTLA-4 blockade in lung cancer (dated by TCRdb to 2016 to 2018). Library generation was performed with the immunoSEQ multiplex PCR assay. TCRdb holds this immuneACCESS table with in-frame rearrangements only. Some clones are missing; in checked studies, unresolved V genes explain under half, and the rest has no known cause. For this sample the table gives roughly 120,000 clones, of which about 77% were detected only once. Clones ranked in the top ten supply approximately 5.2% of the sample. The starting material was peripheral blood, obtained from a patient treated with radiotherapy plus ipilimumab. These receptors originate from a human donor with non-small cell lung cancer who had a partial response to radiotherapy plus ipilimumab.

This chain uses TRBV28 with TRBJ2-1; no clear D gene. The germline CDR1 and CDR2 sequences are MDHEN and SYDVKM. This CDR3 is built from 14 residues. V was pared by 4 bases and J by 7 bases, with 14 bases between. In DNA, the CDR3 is TGTGCCAGCAGTTCCTACCGACTGAGGAATGAGCAGTTCTTC. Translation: CASSSYRLRNEQFF.

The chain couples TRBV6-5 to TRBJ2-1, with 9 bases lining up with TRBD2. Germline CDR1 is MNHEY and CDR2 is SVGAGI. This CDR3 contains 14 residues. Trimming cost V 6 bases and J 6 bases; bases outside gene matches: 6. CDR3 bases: TGTGCCAGCAGGGCCGGACTAGCGACCAATGAGCAGTTCTTC. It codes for CASRAGLATNEQFF.

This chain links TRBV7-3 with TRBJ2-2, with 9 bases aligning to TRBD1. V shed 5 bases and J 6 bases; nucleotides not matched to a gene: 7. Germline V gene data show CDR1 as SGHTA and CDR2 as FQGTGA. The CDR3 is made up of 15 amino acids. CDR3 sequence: CASSSGTGYSGELFF. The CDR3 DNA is TGTGCCAGCAGCAGCGGGACAGGGTATTCCGGGGAGCTGTTTTTT.

The CDR3 is CASSPMSRANTGELFF. DNA of the CDR3: TGTGCCAGCTCACCGATGTCCCGGGCGAACACCGGGGAGCTGTTTTTT. The chain combines TRBV18 with TRBJ2-2; no definite D call. Germline V gives CDR1 KGHSH, CDR2 LQKENI. Deletions cut 3 bases from V and 0 bases from J, with 11 bases between. This CDR3 is built from 16 residues. The complete variable domain, with remaining parts taken from reference TRBV18 and TRBJ2-2, reads NAGVMQNPRHLVRRRGQEARLRCSPMKGHSHVYWYRQLPEEGLKFMVYLQKENIIDESGMPKERFSAEFPKEGPSILRIQQVVRGDSAAYFCASSPMSRANTGELFFGEGSRLTVL.

Here the CDR3 reads CASSSEIRYEQFF. The CDR3 DNA follows: TGTGCCAGCAGCTCAGAAATAAGATATGAGCAGTTCTTC. The chain couples TRBV7-2 to TRBJ2-1, with D unclear. The germline V gene encodes CDR1 SGHTA and CDR2 FQGNSA. V dropped 4 bases and J dropped 8 bases, with 12 bases sitting between them. CDR3 length: 13 residues.

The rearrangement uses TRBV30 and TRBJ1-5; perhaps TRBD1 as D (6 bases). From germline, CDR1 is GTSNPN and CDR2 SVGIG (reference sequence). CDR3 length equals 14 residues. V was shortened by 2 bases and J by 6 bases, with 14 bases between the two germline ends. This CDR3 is CAWSIPQGGQPQHF. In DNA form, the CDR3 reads TGTGCCTGGAGTATACCACAGGGTGGTCAGCCCCAGCATTTT.

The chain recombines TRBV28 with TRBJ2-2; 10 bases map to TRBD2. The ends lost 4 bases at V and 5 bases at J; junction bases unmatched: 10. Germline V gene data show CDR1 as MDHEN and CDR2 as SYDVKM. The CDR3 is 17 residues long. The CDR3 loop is CASSSERLAGTTGELFF. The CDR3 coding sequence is TGTGCCAGCAGTTCGGAGAGACTAGCGGGTACTACCGGGGAGCTGTTTTTT. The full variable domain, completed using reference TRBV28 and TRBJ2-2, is DVKVTQSSRYLVKRTGEKVFLECVQDMDHENMFWYRQDPGLGLRLIYFSYDVKMKEKGDIPEGYSVSREKKERFSLILESASTNQTSMYLCASSSERLAGTTGELFFGEGSRLTVL.

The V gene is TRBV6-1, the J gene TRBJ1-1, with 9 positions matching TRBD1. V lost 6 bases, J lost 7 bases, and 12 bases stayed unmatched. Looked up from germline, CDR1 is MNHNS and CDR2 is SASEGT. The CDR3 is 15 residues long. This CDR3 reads CASRGRDREGVEAFF. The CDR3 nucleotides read TGTGCCAGCAGAGGCCGGGACAGGGAGGGTGTTGAAGCTTTCTTT.

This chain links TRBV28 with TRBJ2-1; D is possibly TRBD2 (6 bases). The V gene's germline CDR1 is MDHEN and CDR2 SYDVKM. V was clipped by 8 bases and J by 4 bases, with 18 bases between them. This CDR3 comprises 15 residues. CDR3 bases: TGTGCCAGCCGAGGGGTCTATAGCGGATACAATGAGCAGTTCTTC. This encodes CASRGVYSGYNEQFF.

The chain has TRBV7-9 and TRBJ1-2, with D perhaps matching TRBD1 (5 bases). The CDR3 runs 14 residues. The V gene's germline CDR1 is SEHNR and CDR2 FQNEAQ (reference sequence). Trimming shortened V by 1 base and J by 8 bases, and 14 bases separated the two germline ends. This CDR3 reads CASSLGTGGWGYTF. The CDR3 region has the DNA TGTGCCAGCAGCTTAGGGACGGGGGGATGGGGCTACACCTTC.

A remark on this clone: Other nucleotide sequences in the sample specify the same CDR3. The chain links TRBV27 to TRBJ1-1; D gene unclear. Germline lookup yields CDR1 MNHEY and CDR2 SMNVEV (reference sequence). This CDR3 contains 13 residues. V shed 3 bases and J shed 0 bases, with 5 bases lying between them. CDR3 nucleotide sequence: TGTGCCAGCAGTTTCCTCTTGAACACTGAAGCTTTCTTT. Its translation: CASSFLLNTEAFF.

CDR3 in DNA: TGTGCCAGCAGCGTAGGTCTGGTGGGAGAGGCTTACAATGAGCAGTTCTTC. As protein: CASSVGLVGEAYNEQFF. The gene calls are TRBV9 and TRBJ2-1; D is perhaps TRBD2 (5 bases). The CDR3 runs 17 residues. Germline loops: CDR1 SGDLS, CDR2 YYNGEE. V dropped 0 bases and J dropped 4 bases, with 17 bases sitting between them.

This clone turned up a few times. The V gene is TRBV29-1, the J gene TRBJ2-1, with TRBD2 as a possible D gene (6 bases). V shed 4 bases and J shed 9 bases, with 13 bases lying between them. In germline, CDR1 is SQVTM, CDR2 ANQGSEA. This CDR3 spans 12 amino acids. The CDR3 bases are TGCAGCGTTGTCCCTAGCGCCACTGAGCAGTTCTTC. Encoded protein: CSVVPSATEQFF.

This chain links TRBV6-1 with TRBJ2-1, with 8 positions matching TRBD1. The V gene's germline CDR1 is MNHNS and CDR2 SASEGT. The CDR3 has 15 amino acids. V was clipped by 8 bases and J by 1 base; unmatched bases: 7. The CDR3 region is CASRKDRESYNEQFF. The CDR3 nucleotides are TGTGCCAGCCGAAAGGACAGGGAATCCTACAATGAGCAGTTCTTC.

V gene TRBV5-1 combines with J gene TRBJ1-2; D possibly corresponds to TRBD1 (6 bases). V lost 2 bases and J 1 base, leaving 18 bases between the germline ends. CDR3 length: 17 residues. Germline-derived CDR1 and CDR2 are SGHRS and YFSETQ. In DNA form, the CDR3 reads TGCGCCAGCAGCTTTCAGGGGCAGGCGAACTATAACTATGGCTACACCTTC. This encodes CASSFQGQANYNYGYTF.

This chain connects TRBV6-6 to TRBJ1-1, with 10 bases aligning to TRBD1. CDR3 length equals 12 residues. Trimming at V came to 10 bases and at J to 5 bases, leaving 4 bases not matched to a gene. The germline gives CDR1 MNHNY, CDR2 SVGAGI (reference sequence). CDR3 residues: CATTDRGTEAFF. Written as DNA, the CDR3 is TGTGCCACCACGGACAGGGGGACTGAAGCTTTCTTT.

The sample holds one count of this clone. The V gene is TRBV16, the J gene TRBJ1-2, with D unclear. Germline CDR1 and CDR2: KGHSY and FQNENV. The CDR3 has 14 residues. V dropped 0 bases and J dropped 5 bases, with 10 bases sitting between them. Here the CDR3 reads CASSQSRQNYGYTF. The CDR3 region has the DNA TGTGCCAGCAGCCAATCGAGGCAGAATTATGGCTACACCTTC.

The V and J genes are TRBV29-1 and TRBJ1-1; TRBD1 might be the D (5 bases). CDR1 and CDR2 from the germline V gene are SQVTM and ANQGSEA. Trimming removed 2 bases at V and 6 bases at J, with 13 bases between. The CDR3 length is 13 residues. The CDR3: CSVEWALGAEAFF. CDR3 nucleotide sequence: TGCAGCGTTGAATGGGCCCTAGGGGCTGAAGCTTTCTTT.

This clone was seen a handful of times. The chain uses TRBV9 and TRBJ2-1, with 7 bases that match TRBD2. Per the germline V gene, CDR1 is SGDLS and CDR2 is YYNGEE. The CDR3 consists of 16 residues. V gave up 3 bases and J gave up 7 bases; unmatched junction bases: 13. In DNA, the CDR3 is TGTGCCAGCAGCGCGTCCTGGAGGGAGGGACGGAATGAGCAGTTCTTC. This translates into CASSASWREGRNEQFF.

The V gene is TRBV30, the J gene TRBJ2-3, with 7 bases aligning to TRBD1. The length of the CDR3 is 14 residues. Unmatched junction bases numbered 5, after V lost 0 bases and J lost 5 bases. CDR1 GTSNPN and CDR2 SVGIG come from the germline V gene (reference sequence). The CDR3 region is CAWSVQGSRDTQYF. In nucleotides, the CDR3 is TGTGCCTGGAGTGTACAGGGGAGTCGAGATACGCAGTATTTT. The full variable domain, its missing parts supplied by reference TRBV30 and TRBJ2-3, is SQTIHQWPATLVQPVGSPLSLECTVEGTSNPNLYWYRQAAGRGLQLLFYSVGIGQISSEVPQNLSASRPQDRQFILSSKKLLLSDSGFYLCAWSVQGSRDTQYFGPGTRLTVL.

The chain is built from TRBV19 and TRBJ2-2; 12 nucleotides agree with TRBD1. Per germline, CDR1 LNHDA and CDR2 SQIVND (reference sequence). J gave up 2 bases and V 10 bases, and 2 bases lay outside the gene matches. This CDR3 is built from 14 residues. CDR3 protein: CATGTGGNTGELFF. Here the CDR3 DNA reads TGTGCCACCGGGACAGGGGGCAACACCGGGGAGCTGTTTTTT.

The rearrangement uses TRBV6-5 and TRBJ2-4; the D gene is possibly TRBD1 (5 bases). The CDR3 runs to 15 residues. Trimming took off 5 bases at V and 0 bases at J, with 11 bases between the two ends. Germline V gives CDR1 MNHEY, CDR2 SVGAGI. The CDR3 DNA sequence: TGTGCCAGCAGTCAGGGAACTGGAGCCAAAAACATTCAGTACTTC. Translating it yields CASSQGTGAKNIQYF.

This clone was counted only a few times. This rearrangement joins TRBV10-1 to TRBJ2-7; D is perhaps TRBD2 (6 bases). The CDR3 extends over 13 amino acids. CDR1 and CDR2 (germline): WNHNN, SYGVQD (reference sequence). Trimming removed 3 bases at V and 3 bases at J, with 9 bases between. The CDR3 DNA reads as TGCGCCAGCAGTGACCGACTAGGCTACGAGCAGTACTTC. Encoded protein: CASSDRLGYEQYF.

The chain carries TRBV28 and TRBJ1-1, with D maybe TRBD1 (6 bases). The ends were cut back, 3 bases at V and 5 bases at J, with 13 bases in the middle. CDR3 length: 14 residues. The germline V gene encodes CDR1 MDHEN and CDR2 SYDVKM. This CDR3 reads CASSLVGGRTEAFF. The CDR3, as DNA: TGTGCCAGCAGTTTGGTCGGGGGGCGAACTGAAGCTTTCTTT.

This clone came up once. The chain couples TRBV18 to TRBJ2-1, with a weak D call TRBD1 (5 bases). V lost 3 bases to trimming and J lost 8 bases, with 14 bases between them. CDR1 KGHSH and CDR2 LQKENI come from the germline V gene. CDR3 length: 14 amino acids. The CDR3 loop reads CASSPWQGGDEQFF. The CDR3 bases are TGTGCCAGCTCACCGTGGCAGGGTGGCGATGAGCAGTTCTTC.

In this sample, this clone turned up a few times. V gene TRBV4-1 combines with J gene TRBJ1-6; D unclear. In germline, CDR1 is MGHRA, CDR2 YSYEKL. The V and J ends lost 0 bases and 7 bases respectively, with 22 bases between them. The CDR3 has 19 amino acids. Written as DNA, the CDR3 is TGCGCCAGCAGCCAAGAGGTGCCCAGTGCGGTTTATGAGAATTCACCCCTCCACTTT. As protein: CASSQEVPSAVYENSPLHF.

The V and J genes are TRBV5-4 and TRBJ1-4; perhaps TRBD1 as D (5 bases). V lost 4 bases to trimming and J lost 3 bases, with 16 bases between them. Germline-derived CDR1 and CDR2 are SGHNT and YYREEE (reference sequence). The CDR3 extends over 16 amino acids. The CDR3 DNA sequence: TGTGCCAGCAGCCCAGGGATATGGCCGTCTAATGAAAAACTGTTTTTT. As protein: CASSPGIWPSNEKLFF.

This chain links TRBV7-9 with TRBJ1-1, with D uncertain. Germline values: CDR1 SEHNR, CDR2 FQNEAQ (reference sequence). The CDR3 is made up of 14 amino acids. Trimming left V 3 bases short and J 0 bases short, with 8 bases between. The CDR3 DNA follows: TGTGCCAGCAGCTTGGCACAGATGAACACTGAAGCTTTCTTT. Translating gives CASSLAQMNTEAFF.

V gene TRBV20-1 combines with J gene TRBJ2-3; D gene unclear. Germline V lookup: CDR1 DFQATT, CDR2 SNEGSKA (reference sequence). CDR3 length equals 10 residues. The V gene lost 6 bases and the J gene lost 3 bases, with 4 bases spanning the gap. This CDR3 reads CSARTDTQYF. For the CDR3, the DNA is TGCAGTGCCCGGACAGATACGCAGTATTTT.

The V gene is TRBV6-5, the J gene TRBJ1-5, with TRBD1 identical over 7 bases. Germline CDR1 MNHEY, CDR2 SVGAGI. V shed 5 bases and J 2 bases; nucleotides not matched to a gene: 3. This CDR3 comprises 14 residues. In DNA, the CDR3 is TGTGCCAGCAGTAGTGACAGGGGCAATCAGCCCCAGCATTTT. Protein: CASSSDRGNQPQHF.